This TCR beta chain was captured in a study of T cells after yellow fever vaccination. Findings and caveats of the study: Once the booster was given, most primary-vaccination clones reappeared, at over 95% for CD4 and approximately 88% for CD8.

The ends were cut back, 5 bases at V and 3 bases at J, with 18 bases in the middle. The CDR3 loop spans 15 amino acids. CDR1 is SGHRS, CDR2 YFSETQ, per germline. TCRdb ran MiXCR on the 5' RACE reads and lists one entry per CDR3 protein. The sample contains some 500,000 distinct CDR3 sequences, approximately 13% of which appear only once. This clonotype was counted between two and nine times. Its antigen is as yet unknown. The sequencing used PBMCs, collected on the day of the yellow fever booster vaccination. V is TRBV5-1 and J is TRBJ2-7; a possible D gene is TRBD1 (6 bases). This TCR derives from a man between 25 and 39 years old who received the YFV17D yellow fever vaccine. Here the CDR3 DNA reads TGCGCCAGCAGTTTCCGGGACACTTCTCTCTACGAGCAGTACTTC. Translating gives CASSFRDTSLYEQYF.